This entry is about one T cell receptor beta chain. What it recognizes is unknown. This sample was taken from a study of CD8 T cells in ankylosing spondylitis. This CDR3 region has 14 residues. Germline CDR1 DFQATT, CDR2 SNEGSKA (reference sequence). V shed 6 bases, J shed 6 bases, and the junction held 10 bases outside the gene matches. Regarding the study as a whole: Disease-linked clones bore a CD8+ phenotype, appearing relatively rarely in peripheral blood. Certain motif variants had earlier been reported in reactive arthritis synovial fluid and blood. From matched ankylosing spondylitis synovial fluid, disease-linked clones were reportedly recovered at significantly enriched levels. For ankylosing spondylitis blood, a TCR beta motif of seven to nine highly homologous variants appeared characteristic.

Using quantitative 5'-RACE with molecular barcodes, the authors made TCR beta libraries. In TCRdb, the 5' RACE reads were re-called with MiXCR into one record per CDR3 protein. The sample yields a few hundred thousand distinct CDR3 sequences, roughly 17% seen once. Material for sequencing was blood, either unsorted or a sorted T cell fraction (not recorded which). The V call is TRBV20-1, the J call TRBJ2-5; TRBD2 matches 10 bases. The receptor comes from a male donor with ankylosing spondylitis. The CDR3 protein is CSALILAGAKTQYF. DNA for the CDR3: TGCAGTGCCCTAATCCTAGCGGGAGCTAAGACCCAGTACTTC.